Listed below are T cell receptor beta chains from one sample, sequenced in a study of cytomegalovirus exposure and HLA in healthy donors. Repertoires were generated with immunoSEQ multiplex PCR, while TCRdb's copy carries only in-frame clones and drops some. The sample yields about 140,000 clones, around 90% seen once. What was sequenced was PBMCs. These TCRs come from a woman younger than 35 in good health and CMV-seropositive. CDR3s include the opening cysteine and the closing phenylalanine or tryptophan. The order of the fields is J gene, clone size, V gene, D gene, CDR3 DNA, CDR3 protein. The D gene is left open where the match is weak. Size is stated for part of the rows, as once, few or many counts, or as a class when the clone is expanded.

>TRBJ2-5|few|TRBV19|TRBD2
TGTGCCAGTAGTATAAGGGGACTAGCGGGGTGGAAAGAGACCCAGTACTTC
CASSIRGLAGWKETQYF
>TRBJ1-1|-|TRBV5-1|-
TGCGCCAGCAGCACTGGACTGGTCGAGGCCCTCGGAGCTTTCTTT
CASSTGLVEALGAFF
>TRBJ2-1|-|TRBV20-1|-
TGCAGTGGGCAGGGAAACAATGAGCAGTTCTTC
CSGQGNNEQFF
>TRBJ1-3|-|TRBV19|-
TGTGCCACGACTCGAGAAGCGGGAAACACCATATATTTT
CATTREAGNTIYF
>TRBJ2-7|-|TRBV5-8|-
TGTGCCAGCAGCTTGGATAGCGGCTTCGCGCAGTACTTC
CASSLDSGFAQYF
>TRBJ2-2|-|TRBV5-4|-
TGTGCCAGCAGCCCGACAGGCAGGAACACCGGGGAGCTGTTTTTT
CASSPTGRNTGELFF
>TRBJ1-2|-|TRBV29-1|-
TGCAGCGTTGAAATCCCGGGACTGCGATATGGCTACACCTTC
CSVEIPGLRYGYTF
>TRBJ1-6|-|TRBV28|-
TGTGCCAGCACCCCTCGTCCGCGGGAAAATTCACCCCTCCACTTT
CASTPRPRENSPLHF
>TRBJ2-1|-|TRBV7-2|-
TGTGCCAGCAGCCGCGGGGGCGGATACAATGAGCAGTTCTTC
CASSRGGGYNEQFF
>TRBJ2-1|-|TRBV7-3|TRBD2
TGTGCCAGCAGCTTACTTCCTGGCCTAGCGGGAGAGGAAGAGCAGTTCTTC
CASSLLPGLAGEEEQFF
>TRBJ1-4|once|TRBV5-4|-
TGTGCCAGCAGCCCGGGGGGGGCAGCTAATGAAAAACTGTTTTTT
CASSPGGAANEKLFF
>TRBJ1-1|-|TRBV18|-
TGTGCCAGCTCCACCCAGGGGCGCGACACTGAAGCTTTCTTT
CASSTQGRDTEAFF
>TRBJ2-2|-|TRBV9|-
TGTGCCAGCAGCGTTGACAGAACCACCGGGGAGCTGTTTTTT
CASSVDRTTGELFF
>TRBJ1-6|few|TRBV2|-
TGTGCCAACGGGGGGGCCTCAAATTCACCCCTCCACTTT
CANGGASNSPLHF
>TRBJ2-3|once|TRBV6-5|-
TGTGCCAGCAAAATCAGGGGATCTAGCACAGATACGCAGTATTTT
CASKIRGSSTDTQYF
>TRBJ2-1|-|TRBV2|-
TGTGCCAGTGAACCACCACAGAGCCGATCCGACAATGAGCAGTTCTTC
CASEPPQSRSDNEQFF
>TRBJ2-1|-|TRBV5-1|-
TGCGCCAGCAGCTCCCTCAATGAGCAGTTCTTC
CASSSLNEQFF
>TRBJ2-1|-|TRBV7-9|TRBD2
TGTGCCAGCAGCTTATTGGGACTAGCGACCACTGAGCAGTTCTTC
CASSLLGLATTEQFF
>TRBJ2-2|-|TRBV19|TRBD2
TGTGCCAGTAACCAGGGGCTAGCGGGCCTGAACACCGGGGAGCTGTTTTTT
CASNQGLAGLNTGELFF
>TRBJ1-1|-|TRBV9|-
TGTGCCAGCAGCGTAGAACCAGGGGCGAACACTGAAGCTTTCTTT
CASSVEPGANTEAFF
>TRBJ1-3|few|TRBV19|-
TGTGCCAGCAGTCGTCGGGAGAAGGGAAACACCATATATTTT
CASSRREKGNTIYF
>TRBJ2-1|-|TRBV19|TRBD2
TGTGCCAGTAGTATCCCCTGGGAGCGGGAATCCTACAATGAGCAGTTCTTC
CASSIPWERESYNEQFF
>TRBJ1-1|-|TRBV27|-
TGTGCCAGCAGTTTAGCCCCCACAAACACTGAAGCTTTCTTT
CASSLAPTNTEAFF
>TRBJ2-7|-|TRBV5-4|TRBD2
TGTGCCAGCACGTCCAGCGGGGGGTTCTACGAGCAGTACTTC
CASTSSGGFYEQYF